This TCR beta chain comes out of a study of shared T cell receptors in the human thymus. Germline V CDR1 and CDR2: MNHEY, SVGAGI. The CDR3 loop spans 14 amino acids. Trimming shortened V by 8 bases and J by 4 bases, and 18 bases separated the two germline ends. Generated by immunoSEQ multiplex PCR, the TCRdb table keeps only in-frame clones and is missing some. The table includes 630,000 or so clones, roughly 86% detected once. A further study also used this sample, focusing on human thymus T cells.

The rearrangement joins TRBV6-5 to TRBJ2-7, with D possibly TRBD1 on 6 matching bases. Sequenced: thymocytes. The receptor was isolated from a boy under two years old with a congenital heart defect. Here the CDR3 reads CASARDTAYYEQYF. CDR3 coding DNA: TGTGCCAGCGCCCGGGACACTGCTTATTACGAGCAGTACTTC.